A single sample is the source of the 8 T cell receptor beta chains below, sequenced in a study of PD-L1 blockade in urothelial cancer. This sample's time point: peripheral blood 6 weeks after treatment start. Clones were sequenced by immunoSEQ multiplex PCR, and TCRdb holds only the in-frame ones, with some missing. This table has nearly 50,000 clones, more than 80% appearing once. The source material was PBMCs, sampled around atezolizumab (anti-PD-L1) treatment. All receptors derive from a man between 65 and 79 years old with urothelial cancer.

J is TRBJ1-1 and V is TRBV18; TRBD1 is a possible D gene (5 bases). The V gene lost 3 bases and the J gene lost 4 bases, with 15 bases spanning the gap. The CDR3 runs 15 residues. Germline V lookup: CDR1 KGHSH, CDR2 LQKENI. CDR3 nucleotide sequence: TGTGCCAGCTCACCTTTGTGGCAGGGAGGCACTGAAGCTTTCTTT. This translates into CASSPLWQGGTEAFF.

V is TRBV5-1 and J is TRBJ2-2; 8 positions agree with TRBD1. The trim removed 2 bases at V and 7 bases at J, leaving 7 bases unmatched. This CDR3 comprises 15 residues. CDR1 and CDR2 from the germline V gene are SGHRS and YFSETQ. CDR3 sequence reads: CASSLGQGSFGELFF. The CDR3 DNA is TGCGCCAGCAGCTTAGGACAGGGTTCTTTCGGGGAGCTGTTTTTT.

This clone has just a few counts. CDR3 residues: CASSLGDSGNTIYF. In nucleotides, the CDR3 is TGTGCCAGCTCACTGGGCGACTCTGGAAACACCATATATTTT. This chain connects TRBV18 to TRBJ1-3; D unresolved. The length of the CDR3 is 14 residues. Germline lookup yields CDR1 KGHSH and CDR2 LQKENI. V lost 4 bases and J lost 0, with 7 bases in between. Looking up the rest from reference TRBV18 and TRBJ1-3 gives the full variable domain: NAGVMQNPRHLVRRRGQEARLRCSPMKGHSHVYWYRQLPEEGLKFMVYLQKENIIDESGMPKERFSAEFPKEGPSILRIQQVVRGDSAAYFCASSLGDSGNTIYFGEGSWLTVV.

The gene calls are TRBV11-2 and TRBJ2-7, with a weak D call TRBD2 (6 bases). The germline V and J ends were trimmed by 1 base and 9 bases, with 16 bases remaining between them. CDR1 and CDR2 from the germline V gene are SGHAT and FQNNGV. This CDR3 comprises 14 residues. The CDR3 loop is CASSLVTSTDGQYF. CDR3 sequence (DNA): TGTGCCAGCAGCTTAGTAACTAGCACGGACGGGCAGTACTTC.

This clone appeared a single time. DNA for the CDR3: TGCGCCAGCAGCCAAGGGGTGGCGGGAGCATCGCAGTATTTT. Translated: CASSQGVAGASQYF. V and J are TRBV4-1 and TRBJ2-3; 7 bases fit TRBD2. The germline V gene has CDR1 MGHRA and CDR2 YSYEKL. With V trimmed by 1 base and J by 10 bases, 8 bases remained unmatched. This CDR3 has 14 amino acids.

Notes on this clone: One junction end does not reproduce the germline sequence, and a read error may be involved. V gene TRBV5-1 combines with J gene TRBJ1-2, with D possibly TRBD1 on 5 matching bases. CDR1 and CDR2 from the germline V gene are SGHRS and YFSETQ. The CDR3 runs 16 residues. The CDR3 here is CASSLGGGAADIALLF. Here the CDR3 DNA reads TGCGCCAGCAGCCTGGGAGGCGGGGCCGCCGATATTGCCCTCCTATTC.

V is TRBV9 and J is TRBJ2-3, with D perhaps matching TRBD2 (5 bases). Trimming stripped 4 bases from V and 1 base from J, with 16 bases between. Germline V gene sequence: CDR1 SGDLS, CDR2 YYNGEE. The CDR3 is 16 amino acids. CDR3 amino acids: CASSLVSGAGTDTQYF. The DNA of the CDR3 is TGTGCCAGCAGCTTAGTAAGCGGAGCAGGCACAGATACGCAGTATTTT.

The chain joins TRBV5-1 to TRBJ2-5; 12 nucleotides line up with TRBD2. The CDR3 totals 15 residues. The V gene's germline CDR1 is SGHRS and CDR2 YFSETQ. V gave up 0 bases and J gave up 3 bases; unmatched junction bases: 0. The chain's CDR3 is CASSLGTSGKETQYF. The CDR3 nucleotides read TGCGCCAGCAGCTTGGGGACTAGCGGGAAAGAGACCCAGTACTTC. Drawing the rest from reference TRBV5-1 and TRBJ2-5, the complete variable domain is KAGVTQTPRYLIKTRGQQVTLSCSPISGHRSVSWYQQTPGQGLQFLFEYFSETQRNKGNFPGRFSGRQFSNSRSEMNVSTLELGDSALYLCASSLGTSGKETQYFGPGTRLLVL.